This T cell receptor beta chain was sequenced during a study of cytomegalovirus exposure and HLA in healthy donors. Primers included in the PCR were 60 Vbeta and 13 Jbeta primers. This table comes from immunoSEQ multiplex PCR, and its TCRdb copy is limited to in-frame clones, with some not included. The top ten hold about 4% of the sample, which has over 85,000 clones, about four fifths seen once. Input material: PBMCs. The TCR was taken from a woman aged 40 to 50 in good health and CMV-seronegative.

CDR3 residues: CASSSQGGTEAFF. The CDR3 DNA sequence: TGTGCCAGCAGCTCCCAGGGAGGCACTGAAGCTTTCTTT. The chain carries TRBV7-3 and TRBJ1-1; tentative D call: TRBD1 (5 bases). This CDR3 contains 13 residues. Deletions cut 4 bases from V and 4 bases from J, with 10 bases between. Germline CDR1 is SGHTA and CDR2 is FQGTGA.